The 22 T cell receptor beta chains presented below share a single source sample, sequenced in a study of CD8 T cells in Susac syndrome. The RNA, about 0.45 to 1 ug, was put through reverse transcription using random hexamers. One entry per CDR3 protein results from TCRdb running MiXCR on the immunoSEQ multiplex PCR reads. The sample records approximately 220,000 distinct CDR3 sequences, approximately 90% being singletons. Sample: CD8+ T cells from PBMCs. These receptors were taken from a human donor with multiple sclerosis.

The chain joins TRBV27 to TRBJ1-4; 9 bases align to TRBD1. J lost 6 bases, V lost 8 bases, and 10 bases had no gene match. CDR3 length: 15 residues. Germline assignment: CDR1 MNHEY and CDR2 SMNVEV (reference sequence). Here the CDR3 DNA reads TGTGCCAGCTATTCTCCGGGACAGGGTGATGAAAAACTGTTTTTT. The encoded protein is CASYSPGQGDEKLFF.

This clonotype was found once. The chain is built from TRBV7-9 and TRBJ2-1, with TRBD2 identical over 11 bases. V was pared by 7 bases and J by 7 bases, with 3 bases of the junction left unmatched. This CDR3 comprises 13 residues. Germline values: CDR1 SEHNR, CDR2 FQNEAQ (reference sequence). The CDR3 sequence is CASTASGRNEQFF. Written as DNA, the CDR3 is TGTGCCAGCACGGCTAGCGGGAGGAATGAGCAGTTCTTC.

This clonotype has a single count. CDR3 residues: CASSPTGWGRSGSLYEQYF. Here the CDR3 DNA reads TGTGCCAGCAGCCCAACTGGCTGGGGTCGTAGCGGGAGCCTATACGAGCAGTACTTC. The chain recombines TRBV5-6 with TRBJ2-7; TRBD2 matches at 9 bases. This CDR3 is built from 19 residues. Losses at the gene ends were 4 bases for V and 4 bases for J; bases not matched to a gene: 21. Germline CDR1 SGHDT, CDR2 YYEEEE.

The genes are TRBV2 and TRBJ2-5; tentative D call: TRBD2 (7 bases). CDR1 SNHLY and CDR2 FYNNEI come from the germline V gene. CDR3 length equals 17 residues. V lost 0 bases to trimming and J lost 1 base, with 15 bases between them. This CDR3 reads CASSEAPRGAGQETQYF. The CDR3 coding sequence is TGTGCCAGCAGTGAAGCCCCCCGGGGGGCCGGCCAAGAGACCCAGTACTTC.

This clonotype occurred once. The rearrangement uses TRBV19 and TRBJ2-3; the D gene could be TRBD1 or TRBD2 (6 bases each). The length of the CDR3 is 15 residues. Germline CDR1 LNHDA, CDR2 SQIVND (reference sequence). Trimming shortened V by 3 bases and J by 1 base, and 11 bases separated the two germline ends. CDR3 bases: TGTGCCAGTAGTATGAGGGGGGCGCGCACAGATACGCAGTATTTT. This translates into CASSMRGARTDTQYF.

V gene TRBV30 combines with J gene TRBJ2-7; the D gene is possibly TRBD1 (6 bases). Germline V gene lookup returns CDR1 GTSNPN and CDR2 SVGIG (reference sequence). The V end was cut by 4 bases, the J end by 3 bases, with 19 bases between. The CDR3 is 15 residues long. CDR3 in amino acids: CAWNRVQGSSYEQYF. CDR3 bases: TGTGCCTGGAATAGGGTACAGGGTTCGAGCTACGAGCAGTACTTC.

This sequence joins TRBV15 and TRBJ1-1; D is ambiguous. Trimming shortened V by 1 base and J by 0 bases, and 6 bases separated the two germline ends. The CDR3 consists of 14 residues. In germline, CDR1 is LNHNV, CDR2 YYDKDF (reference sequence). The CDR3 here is CATSRVPVNTEAFF. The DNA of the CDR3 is TGTGCCACCAGCAGAGTCCCGGTGAACACTGAAGCTTTCTTT.

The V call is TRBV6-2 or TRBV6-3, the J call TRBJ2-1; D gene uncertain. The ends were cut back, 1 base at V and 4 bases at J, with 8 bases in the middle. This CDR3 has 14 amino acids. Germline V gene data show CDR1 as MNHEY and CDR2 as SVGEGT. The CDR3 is CASSYLAEYNEQFF. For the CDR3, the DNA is TGTGCCAGCAGTTACTTGGCCGAGTACAATGAGCAGTTCTTC.

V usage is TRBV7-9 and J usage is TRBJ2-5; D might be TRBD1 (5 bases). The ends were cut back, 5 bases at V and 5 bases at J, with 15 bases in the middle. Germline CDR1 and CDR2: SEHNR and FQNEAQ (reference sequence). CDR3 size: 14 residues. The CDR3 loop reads CASSLRGGMETQYF. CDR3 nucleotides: TGTGCCAGCAGCCTAAGGGGTGGAATGGAGACCCAGTACTTC.

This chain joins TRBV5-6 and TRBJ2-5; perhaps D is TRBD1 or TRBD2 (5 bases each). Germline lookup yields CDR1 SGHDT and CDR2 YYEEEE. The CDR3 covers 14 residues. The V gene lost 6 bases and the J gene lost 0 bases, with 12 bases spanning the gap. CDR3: CASTAGTNQETQYF. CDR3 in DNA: TGTGCCAGCACCGCCGGGACGAACCAAGAGACCCAGTACTTC.

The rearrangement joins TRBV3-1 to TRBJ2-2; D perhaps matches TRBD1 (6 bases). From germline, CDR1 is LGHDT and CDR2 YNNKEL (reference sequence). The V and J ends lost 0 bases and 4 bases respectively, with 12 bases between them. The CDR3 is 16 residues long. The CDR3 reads CASSQEADSLTGELFF. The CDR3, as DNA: TGTGCCAGCAGCCAAGAGGCGGACAGCCTCACCGGGGAGCTGTTTTTT. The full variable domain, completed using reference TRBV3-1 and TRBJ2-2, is DTAVSQTPKYLVTQMGNDKSIKCEQNLGHDTMYWYKQDSKKFLKIMFSYNNKELIINETVPNRFSPKSPDKAHLNLHINSLELGDSAVYFCASSQEADSLTGELFFGEGSRLTVL.

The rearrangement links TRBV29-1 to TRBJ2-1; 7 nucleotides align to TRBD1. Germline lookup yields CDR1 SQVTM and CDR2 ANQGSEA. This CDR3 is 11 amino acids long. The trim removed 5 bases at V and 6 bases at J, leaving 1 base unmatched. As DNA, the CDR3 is TGCAGCGTTTGGGACAGCAATGAGCAGTTCTTC. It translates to CSVWDSNEQFF.

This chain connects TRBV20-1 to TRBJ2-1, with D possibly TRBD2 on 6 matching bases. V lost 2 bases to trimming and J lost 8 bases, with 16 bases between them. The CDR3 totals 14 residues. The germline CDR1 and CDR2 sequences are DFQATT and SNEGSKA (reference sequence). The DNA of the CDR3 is TGCAGTGCTAGACCTCAAGGAGGGTCGGATGAGCAGTTCTTC. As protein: CSARPQGGSDEQFF.

DNA of the CDR3: TGTGCCAGCAGTCCCGGGACAGTGGATGGCTACACCTTC. As protein: CASSPGTVDGYTF. The V and J genes are TRBV6-5 and TRBJ1-2, with 7 bases fitting TRBD1. The CDR3 runs to 13 residues. Trimming removed 5 bases from V and 6 bases from J; junction bases left unmatched: 6. CDR1 and CDR2 (germline): MNHEY, SVGAGI.

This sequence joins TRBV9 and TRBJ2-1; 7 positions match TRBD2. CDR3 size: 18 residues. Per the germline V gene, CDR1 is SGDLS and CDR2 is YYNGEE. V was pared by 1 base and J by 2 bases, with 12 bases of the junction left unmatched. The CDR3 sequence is CASSVSSSSGATYNEQFF. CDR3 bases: TGTGCCAGCAGCGTATCTTCCTCTAGCGGAGCAACCTACAATGAGCAGTTCTTC.

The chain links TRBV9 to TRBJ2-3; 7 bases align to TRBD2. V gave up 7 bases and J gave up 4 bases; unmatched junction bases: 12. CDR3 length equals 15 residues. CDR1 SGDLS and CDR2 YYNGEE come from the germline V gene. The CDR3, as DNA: TGTGCCAGCGGGGATGGCTGGGGGGGGGCAGATACGCAGTATTTT. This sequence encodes CASGDGWGGADTQYF.

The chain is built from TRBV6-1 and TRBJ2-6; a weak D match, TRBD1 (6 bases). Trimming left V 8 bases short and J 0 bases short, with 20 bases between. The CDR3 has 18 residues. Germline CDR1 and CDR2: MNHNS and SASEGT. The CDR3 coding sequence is TGTGCCAGCGCCCACAGGGCGCCCAGTGCCTCTGGGGCCAACGTCCTGACTTTC. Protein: CASAHRAPSASGANVLTF.

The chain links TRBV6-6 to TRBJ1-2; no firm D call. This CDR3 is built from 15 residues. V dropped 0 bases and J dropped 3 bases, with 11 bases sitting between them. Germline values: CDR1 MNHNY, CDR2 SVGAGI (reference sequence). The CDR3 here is CASSYSPDPYYGYTF. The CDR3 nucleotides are TGTGCCAGCAGTTACTCGCCGGATCCTTACTATGGCTACACCTTC.

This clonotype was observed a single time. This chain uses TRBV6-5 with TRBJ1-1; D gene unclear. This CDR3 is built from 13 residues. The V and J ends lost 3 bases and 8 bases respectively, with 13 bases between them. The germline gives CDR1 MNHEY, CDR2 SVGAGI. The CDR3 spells CASSYGRSPEAFF. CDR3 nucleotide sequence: TGTGCCAGCAGTTATGGCCGTTCGCCAGAAGCTTTCTTT.

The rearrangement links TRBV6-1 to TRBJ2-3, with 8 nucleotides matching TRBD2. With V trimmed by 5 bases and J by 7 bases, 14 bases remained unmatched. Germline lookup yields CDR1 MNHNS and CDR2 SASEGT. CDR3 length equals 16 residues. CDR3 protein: CASSPSPGTREHTQYF. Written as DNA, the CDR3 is TGTGCCAGCAGTCCTAGTCCCGGGACTAGGGAACATACGCAGTATTTT.

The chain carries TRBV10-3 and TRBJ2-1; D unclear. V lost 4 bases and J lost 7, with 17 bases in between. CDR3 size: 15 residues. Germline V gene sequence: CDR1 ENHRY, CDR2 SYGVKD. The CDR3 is CAISGSQDRENEQFF. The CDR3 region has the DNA TGTGCCATCAGTGGGTCCCAGGACCGTGAGAATGAGCAGTTCTTC.

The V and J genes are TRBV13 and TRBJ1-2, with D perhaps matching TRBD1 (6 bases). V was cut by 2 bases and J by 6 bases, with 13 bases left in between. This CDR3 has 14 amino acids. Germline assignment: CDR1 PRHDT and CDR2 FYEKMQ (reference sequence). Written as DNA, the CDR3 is TGTGCCAGCAGCTTACGAGGGGGTCTGAATGGCTACACCTTC. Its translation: CASSLRGGLNGYTF.